This T cell receptor beta chain was documented in a study of beta chain features in type 1 diabetes. Study outcomes and limitations: People with Type 1 diabetes carried modestly yet significantly shorter TCRB CDR3s in all four CD4+ subsets. Whether HLA type affects TCRB rearrangement stayed undetermined in the present work.

The study reverse transcribed the entire isolated RNA, so it sequenced expressed TCRB transcripts. An average of about 3.57 million reads was obtained for naive, central memory and regulatory T cell samples. The assay was immunoSEQ multiplex PCR, and TCRdb's table has in-frame clones only and misses some. The sample has some 700,000 clones, roughly 12% seen once; the top ten hold approximately 0.021%. Germline loops: CDR1 MGHRA, CDR2 YSYEKL. This CDR3 has 16 residues. V was shortened by 0 bases and J by 2 bases, with 14 bases between the two germline ends. Donors underwent one heparinised blood draw, roughly 110 mL on average. On this clone itself: Its antigen is not identified.

The material sequenced was naive CD4+ T cells from blood. The chain has TRBV4-1 and TRBJ2-7; D is unclear. The receptor was derived from a man younger than 35 with type 1 diabetes. CDR3 sequence: CASSQDRASLPYEQYF. In DNA form, the CDR3 reads TGCGCCAGCAGCCAAGATAGAGCATCCCTACCCTACGAGCAGTACTTC.